Listed here are 17 T cell receptor beta chains from one sample, sequenced in a study of blood T cell repertoires in COVID-19. Sequencing was performed with immunoSEQ multiplex PCR; in TCRdb, only in-frame clones are kept and a portion is missing. The sample holds over 400,000 clones, about 89% seen once. Sample: peripheral blood. These receptors were obtained from a woman between 45 and 60 years old with COVID-19, enrolled during active disease.

The chain combines TRBV24-1 with TRBJ2-3; tentative D call: TRBD1 (5 bases). This CDR3 has 13 amino acids. V lost 5 bases and J 6 bases, leaving 11 bases between the germline ends. Germline V gene lookup returns CDR1 KGHDR and CDR2 SFDVKD. CDR3 nucleotide sequence: TGTGCCACCAGTGTCTATCCAGGGGATACGCAGTATTTT. This translates into CATSVYPGDTQYF.

J is TRBJ2-7 and V is TRBV12-3 or TRBV12-4; D is possibly TRBD1 (6 bases). Deletions cut 7 bases from V and 7 bases from J, with 17 bases between. This CDR3 spans 13 amino acids. The DNA of the CDR3 is TGTGCCAGCACCTCCACAGGGACCCTTGAGCAGTACTTC. This codes for CASTSTGTLEQYF.

The J gene is TRBJ1-1, the V gene TRBV5-6; D is unclear. The CDR3 covers 15 residues. Germline V CDR1 and CDR2: SGHDT, YYEEEE. With 4 bases removed from V and 3 bases from J, the gap between germline ends came to 16 bases. For the CDR3, the DNA is TGTGCCAGCAGCCAAATCCGGGTAGAGGACACTGAAGCTTTCTTT. It specifies CASSQIRVEDTEAFF.

The genes are TRBV29-1 and TRBJ2-3; 9 nucleotides line up with TRBD2. Trimming removed 5 bases from V and 0 bases from J; junction bases left unmatched: 0. CDR3 length: 13 residues. The germline V gene has CDR1 SQVTM and CDR2 ANQGSEA. For the CDR3, the DNA is TGCAGCGTTAGCGGGGGGAGCACAGATACGCAGTATTTT. Protein product: CSVSGGSTDTQYF.

The chain combines TRBV6-5 with TRBJ2-3, with D possibly TRBD1 on 5 matching bases. The CDR3 loop spans 14 amino acids. Germline V gene lookup returns CDR1 MNHEY and CDR2 SVGAGI. V dropped 6 bases and J dropped 4 bases, with 14 bases sitting between them. CDR3 loop: CASRRPGIPDTQYF. Here the CDR3 DNA reads TGTGCCAGCAGACGCCCAGGGATCCCAGATACGCAGTATTTT.

This chain joins TRBV11-2 and TRBJ1-1; D might be TRBD1 (5 bases). CDR3 length equals 13 residues. Trimming removed 5 bases at V and 1 base at J, with 8 bases between. CDR1 SGHAT and CDR2 FQNNGV come from the germline V gene. The CDR3 nucleotides read TGTGCCAGCAGCAAGGGGCGGAACACTGAAGCTTTCTTT. It codes for CASSKGRNTEAFF.

V usage is TRBV9 and J usage is TRBJ2-3; tentatively, D is TRBD1 (5 bases). The CDR3 is 15 amino acids. In germline, CDR1 is SGDLS, CDR2 YYNGEE. The ends were cut back, 4 bases at V and 0 bases at J, with 12 bases in the middle. CDR3 in DNA: TGTGCCAGCAGCTCAAAAAGGGGTAGCACAGATACGCAGTATTTT. Encoded protein: CASSSKRGSTDTQYF.

A word on this clone: At the DNA level, this CDR3 is encoded by other sequences in the same sample as well. This chain uses TRBV5-1 with TRBJ1-1, with D unresolved. CDR3 size: 15 residues. Germline CDR1 and CDR2: SGHRS and YFSETQ. The ends were cut back, 0 bases at V and 0 bases at J, with 9 bases in the middle. CDR3 sequence: CASSLGAGLNTEAFF. In DNA, the CDR3 is TGCGCCAGCAGCTTGGGGGCAGGCCTGAACACTGAAGCTTTCTTT.

The chain joins TRBV24-1 to TRBJ1-5, with no clear D. There are 13 residues in the CDR3. Trimming took 9 bases from V and 0 from J, leaving 8 bases between them. Germline values: CDR1 KGHDR, CDR2 SFDVKD. The CDR3 loop is CATGDGSNQPQHF. The CDR3 DNA is TGTGCCACCGGAGACGGTAGCAATCAGCCCCAGCATTTT.

The table lists this clone with a few counts. The J gene is TRBJ1-1, the V gene TRBV4-2, with 9 bases fitting TRBD1. This CDR3 comprises 15 residues. After removal of 4 bases from V and 4 bases from J, the junction contained 7 bases not matched to a gene. Germline lookup yields CDR1 LGHNA and CDR2 YNFKEQ. The CDR3 DNA follows: TGTGCCAGCAGCCCGGGACAGGGATATTCCACTGAAGCTTTCTTT. This encodes CASSPGQGYSTEAFF.

The chain links TRBV19 to TRBJ1-1; TRBD1 is a possible D gene (5 bases). Germline CDR1 reads LNHDA; CDR2 reads SQIVND (reference sequence). The length of the CDR3 is 15 residues. V gave up 7 bases and J gave up 2 bases, with 17 bases separating them. This CDR3 reads CASKRFEGQNTEAFF. The CDR3, as DNA: TGTGCCAGTAAGCGATTTGAAGGACAAAACACTGAAGCTTTCTTT. Complete variable domain (other parts from reference TRBV19 and TRBJ1-1): DGGITQSPKYLFRKEGQNVTLSCEQNLNHDAMYWYRQDPGQGLRLIYYSQIVNDFQKGDIAEGYSVSREKKESFPLTVTSAQKNPTAFYLCASKRFEGQNTEAFFGQGTRLTVV.

This sequence joins TRBV7-9 and TRBJ2-7; 10 positions match TRBD1. The CDR3 extends over 15 amino acids. The germline V gene encodes CDR1 SEHNR and CDR2 FQNEAQ (reference sequence). The V gene end was trimmed by 5 bases and the J gene end by 2 bases; junction bases not matched to a gene: 6. The CDR3 region is CASSPGGTGAYEQYF. The DNA of the CDR3 is TGTGCCAGCAGCCCGGGGGGGACAGGGGCCTACGAGCAGTACTTC.

This chain joins TRBV4-2 and TRBJ1-4; D perhaps matches TRBD1 (6 bases). The CDR3 loop spans 16 amino acids. Trimming shortened V by 0 bases and J by 6 bases, and 14 bases separated the two germline ends. CDR1 and CDR2 from the germline V gene are LGHNA and YNFKEQ. The CDR3 sequence is CASSQDRGFEHEKLFF. CDR3 bases: TGTGCCAGCAGCCAAGATAGGGGGTTTGAACATGAAAAACTGTTTTTT.

The chain recombines TRBV24-1 with TRBJ1-2; 8 bases are shared with TRBD1. J was trimmed by 3 bases and V by 4 bases; bases with no gene match: 3. The CDR3 consists of 14 residues. Germline CDR1 KGHDR, CDR2 SFDVKD. CDR3 sequence reads: CATSDTGGHYGYTF. In nucleotides, the CDR3 is TGTGCCACCAGTGACACAGGGGGTCACTATGGCTACACCTTC.

J is TRBJ2-1 and V is TRBV10-3; TRBD2 might be the D (6 bases). There are 15 residues in the CDR3. Germline-derived CDR1 and CDR2 are ENHRY and SYGVKD. Trimming cost V 3 bases and J 5 bases, with 14 bases left between them. CDR3 sequence (DNA): TGTGCCATCAGTGAAGGGAGGATCAGGGACAATGAGCAGTTCTTC. This sequence encodes CAISEGRIRDNEQFF.

The rearrangement links TRBV30 to TRBJ2-7, with 8 bases aligning to TRBD1. Germline V gene sequence: CDR1 GTSNPN, CDR2 SVGIG (reference sequence). The CDR3 length is 13 residues. Losses at the gene ends were 6 bases for V and 1 base for J; bases not matched to a gene: 5. The chain's CDR3 is CACQGALSYEQYF. The DNA for the CDR3 is TGTGCCTGCCAGGGGGCTCTGTCCTACGAGCAGTACTTC.

The chain links TRBV5-5 to TRBJ2-5; the D gene is possibly TRBD2 (6 bases). The CDR3 runs to 14 residues. V dropped 3 bases and J dropped 4 bases, with 13 bases sitting between them. Looked up from germline, CDR1 is SGHKS and CDR2 is YYEKEE (reference sequence). The CDR3 protein is CASSSAGTAETQYF. The CDR3 DNA sequence: TGTGCCAGCAGCTCCGCCGGGACTGCAGAGACCCAGTACTTC. The variable domain in full, with the rest retrieved from reference TRBV5-5 and TRBJ2-5, is DAGVTQSPTHLIKTRGQQVTLRCSPISGHKSVSWYQQVLGQGPQFIFQYYEKEERGRGNFPDRFSARQFPNYSSELNVNALLLGDSALYLCASSSAGTAETQYFGPGTRLLVL.